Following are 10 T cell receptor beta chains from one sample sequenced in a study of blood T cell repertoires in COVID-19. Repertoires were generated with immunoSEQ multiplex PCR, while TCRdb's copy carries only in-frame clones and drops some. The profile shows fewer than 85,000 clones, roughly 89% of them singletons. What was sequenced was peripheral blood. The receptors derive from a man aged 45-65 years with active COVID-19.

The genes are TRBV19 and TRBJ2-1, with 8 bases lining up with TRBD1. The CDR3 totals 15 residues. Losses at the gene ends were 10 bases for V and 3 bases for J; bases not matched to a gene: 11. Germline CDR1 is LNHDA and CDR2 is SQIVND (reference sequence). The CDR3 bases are TGTGCCACCAAAGTATCGGGGACAGGCTACAATGAGCAGTTCTTC. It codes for CATKVSGTGYNEQFF.

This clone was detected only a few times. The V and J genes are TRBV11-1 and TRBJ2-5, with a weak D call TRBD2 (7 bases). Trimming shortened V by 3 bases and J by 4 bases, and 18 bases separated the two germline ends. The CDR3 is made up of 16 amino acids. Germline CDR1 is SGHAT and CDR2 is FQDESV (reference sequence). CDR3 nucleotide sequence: TGTGCCAGCAGCTTGGTGGGGGGGCCGCCAGTAGAGACCCAGTACTTC. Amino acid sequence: CASSLVGGPPVETQYF.

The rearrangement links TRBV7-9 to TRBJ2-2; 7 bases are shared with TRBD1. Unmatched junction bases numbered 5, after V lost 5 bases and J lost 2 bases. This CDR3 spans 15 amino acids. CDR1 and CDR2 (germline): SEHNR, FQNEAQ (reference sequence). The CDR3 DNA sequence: TGTGCCAGCAGCGCCAGGGACAGCAACACCGGGGAGCTGTTTTTT. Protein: CASSARDSNTGELFF.

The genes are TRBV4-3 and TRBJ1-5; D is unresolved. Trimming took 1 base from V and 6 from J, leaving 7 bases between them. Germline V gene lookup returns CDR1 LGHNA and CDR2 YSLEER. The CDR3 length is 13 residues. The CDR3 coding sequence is TGCGCCAGCAGCCAAGTAGAGGGTCAGCCCCAGCATTTT. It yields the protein CASSQVEGQPQHF.

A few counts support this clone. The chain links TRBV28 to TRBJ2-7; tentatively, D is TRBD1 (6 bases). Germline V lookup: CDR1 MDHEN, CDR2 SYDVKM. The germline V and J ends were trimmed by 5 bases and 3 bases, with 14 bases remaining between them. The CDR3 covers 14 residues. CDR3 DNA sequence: TGTGCCAGCAGTCGCCGGGACACCTACTACGAGCAGTACTTC. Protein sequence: CASSRRDTYYEQYF.

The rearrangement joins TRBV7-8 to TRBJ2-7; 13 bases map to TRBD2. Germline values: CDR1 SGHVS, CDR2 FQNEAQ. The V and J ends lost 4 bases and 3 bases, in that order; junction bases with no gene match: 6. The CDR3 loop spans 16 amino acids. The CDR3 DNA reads TGTGCCAGCAGCTCAGGACTAGCGGGAGTTGTCTACGAGCAGTACTTC. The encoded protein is CASSSGLAGVVYEQYF.

The CDR3 bases are TGTGCCAGCAGTGATGGAGGTACCTCTGAGTATTTT. This sequence encodes CASSDGGTSEYF. The gene calls are TRBV6-1 and TRBJ2-3; tentative D call: TRBD2 (5 bases). V was trimmed by 3 bases and J by 13 bases, leaving 14 bases between them. The CDR3 is made up of 12 amino acids. Germline loops: CDR1 MNHNS, CDR2 SASEGT.

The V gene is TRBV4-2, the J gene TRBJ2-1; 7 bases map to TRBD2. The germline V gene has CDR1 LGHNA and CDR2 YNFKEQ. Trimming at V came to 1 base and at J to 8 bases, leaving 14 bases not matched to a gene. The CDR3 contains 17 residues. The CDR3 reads CASSQVAGAYTFYEQFF. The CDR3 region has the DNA TGTGCCAGCAGCCAAGTTGCGGGAGCCTACACTTTTTATGAGCAGTTCTTC.

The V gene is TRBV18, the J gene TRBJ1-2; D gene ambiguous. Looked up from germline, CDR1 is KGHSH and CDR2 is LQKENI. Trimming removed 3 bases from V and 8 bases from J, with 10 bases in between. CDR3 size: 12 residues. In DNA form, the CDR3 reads TGTGCCAGCTCACCCGGTGCTGAGGGCTACACCTTC. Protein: CASSPGAEGYTF.

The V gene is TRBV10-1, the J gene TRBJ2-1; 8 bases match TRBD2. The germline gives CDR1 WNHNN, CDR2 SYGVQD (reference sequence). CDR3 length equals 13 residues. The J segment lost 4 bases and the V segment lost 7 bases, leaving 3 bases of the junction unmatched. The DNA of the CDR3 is TGCGCCAGCAAAGCGGGGGTGTACAATGAGCAGTTCTTC. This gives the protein CASKAGVYNEQFF.